What follows are 8 T cell receptor beta chains derived from one specimen sequenced in a study of graft-versus-host responses after intestinal transplantation. Some clones are missing from TCRdb's copy, which holds only in-frame ones; the method was immunoSEQ multiplex PCR. The repertoire includes about 37,000 clones, 87% of them detected once, and about a sixth sits in the top ten. Once graft tissue had been processed, intraepithelial and lamina propria lymphocytes were released. This material consisted of ileum tissue, taken approximately 200 days after intestinal transplant. Receptors originate from a human patient who received an intestinal transplant, so some T cells may come from the graft donor.

This clone came up once. The chain uses TRBV2 and TRBJ2-5; D is possibly TRBD2 (5 bases). The CDR3 runs 12 residues. Germline V CDR1 and CDR2: SNHLY, FYNNEI. Trimming left V 10 bases short and J 4 bases short, with 13 bases between. The CDR3 DNA reads TGTGCCACCACCGGGGTGGGAGAGACCCAGTACTTC. This gives the protein CATTGVGETQYF.

This clone was recorded only once. The CDR3 loop is CASSLRGYEQYF. DNA of the CDR3: TGTGCCAGCAGCCTTAGGGGTTACGAGCAGTACTTC. The chain has TRBV5-4 and TRBJ2-7; perhaps TRBD1 as D (5 bases). Trimming left V 4 bases short and J 4 bases short, with 9 bases between. Germline CDR1 reads SGHNT; CDR2 reads YYREEE (reference sequence). The CDR3 consists of 12 residues.

The chain combines TRBV11-3 with TRBJ1-5; 7 bases match TRBD1. Losses at the gene ends were 1 base for V and 8 bases for J; bases not matched to a gene: 20. The CDR3 is 19 residues long. Per the germline V gene, CDR1 is SGHNT and CDR2 is YENEEA. For the CDR3, the DNA is TGTGCCAGCAGCTTAGGACAGGCTAGGACAGGCCGAGATCTTGAGCCCCAGCATTTT. Translation: CASSLGQARTGRDLEPQHF. Variable domain in full (rest from reference TRBV11-3 and TRBJ1-5): EAGVVQSPRYKIIEKKQPVAFWCNPISGHNTLYWYLQNLGQGPELLIRYENEEAVDDSQLPKDRFSAERLKGVDSTLKIQPAELGDSAVYLCASSLGQARTGRDLEPQHFGDGTRLSIL.

CDR3 protein: CASSQGRAGGQKETQYF. Written as DNA, the CDR3 is TGCGCCAGCAGCCAAGGACGAGCGGGAGGCCAAAAAGAGACCCAGTACTTC. The chain joins TRBV4-1 to TRBJ2-5, with 9 bases fitting TRBD2. The germline V gene encodes CDR1 MGHRA and CDR2 YSYEKL. The CDR3 has 17 residues. V lost 1 base and J lost 3; bases outside the gene matches: 9.

The V and J genes are TRBV29-1 and TRBJ1-2, with a weak D call TRBD1 (6 bases). The CDR3 contains 11 residues. Germline-derived CDR1 and CDR2 are SQVTM and ANQGSEA. With 4 bases removed from V and 3 bases from J, the gap between germline ends came to 6 bases. The CDR3, as DNA: TGCAGCGTTGGACAGGACTATGGCTACACCTTC. Its translation: CSVGQDYGYTF.

The chain has TRBV4-1 and TRBJ2-2, with 8 positions matching TRBD1. CDR3 size: 15 residues. Germline lookup yields CDR1 MGHRA and CDR2 YSYEKL. The ends lost 0 bases at V and 5 bases at J; junction bases unmatched: 2. The DNA of the CDR3 is TGCGCCAGCAGCCAAGAGGGACAGGCAACCGGGGAGCTGTTTTTT. Residues: CASSQEGQATGELFF.

The CDR3 nucleotides are TGTGCCAGCAGCCCCAGCAGGGCAGGGAACACTGAAGCTTTCTTT. It encodes CASSPSRAGNTEAFF. The chain carries TRBV28 and TRBJ1-1, with D maybe TRBD1 (5 bases). CDR3 length equals 15 residues. V was cut by 6 bases and J by 1 base, with 15 bases left in between. Germline V gene data show CDR1 as MDHEN and CDR2 as SYDVKM.

The V call is TRBV5-4, the J call TRBJ2-2, with 12 positions matching TRBD1. V gave up 5 bases and J gave up 6 bases; unmatched junction bases: 8. Germline V lookup: CDR1 SGHNT, CDR2 YYREEE (reference sequence). CDR3 length: 16 residues. DNA for the CDR3: TGTGCCAGCAGTCAAGGGACAGGGGGCGCGGCCGGGGAGCTGTTTTTT. Its translation is CASSQGTGGAAGELFF.